This TCR beta chain was captured by sequencing in a study of blood T cell repertoires in COVID-19. For the study at large: In each case, the material was cDNA or gDNA derived from T cells, B-cell-depleted T cells, or PBMCs.

This CDR3 region has 16 residues. The ends were cut back, 5 bases at V and 8 bases at J, with 24 bases in the middle. Germline V gene data show CDR1 as SGHVS and CDR2 as FNYEAQ. Here immunoSEQ multiplex PCR was the method, and the copy in TCRdb shows in-frame clones only, minus some. The table has about 160,000 clones, roughly 88% seen once. This rearrangement joins TRBV7-6 to TRBJ1-2; D is uncertain. The receptor comes from a man aged 55-75 years who had recovered from COVID-19. Source material: peripheral blood. In DNA, the CDR3 is TGTGCCAGCAGCCAATTCCCGGGTTCCCGAACTATCGGCTACACCTTC. It yields the protein CASSQFPGSRTIGYTF. The full variable domain, rest sourced from reference TRBV7-6 and TRBJ1-2, is GAGVSQSPRYKVTKRGQDVALRCDPISGHVSLYWYRQALGQGPEFLTYFNYEAQQDKSGLPNDRFSAERPEGSISTLTIQRTEQRDSAMYRCASSQFPGSRTIGYTFGSGTRLTVV.